These 6 T cell receptor beta chains were all obtained from the same sample, sequenced in a study of long-term antiretroviral therapy in people with HIV. The assay, immunoSEQ v3.0, was run at survey level. Only in-frame clones appear in the TCRdb table, and some are missing; sequencing was by immunoSEQ multiplex PCR. In the table there are 7,500 to 9,000 clones, roughly 78% of which are singletons. Sequencing used unsorted PBMCs, obtained 0.6 years before starting antiretroviral therapy. These receptors originate from a man aged 35-49 years with HIV.

The chain couples TRBV25-1 to TRBJ1-2; 7 bases agree with TRBD1. V lost 3 bases to trimming and J lost 2 bases; unmatched junction nucleotides: 6. The V gene's germline CDR1 is MGHDK and CDR2 SYGVNS. CDR3 length: 15 residues. The CDR3 coding sequence is TGTGCCAGCAGTGACCAGGACAGGATGAACTATGGCTACACCTTC. The encoded protein is CASSDQDRMNYGYTF.

The chain employs TRBV15 and TRBJ2-1, with D maybe TRBD2 (5 bases). The germline CDR1 and CDR2 sequences are LNHNV and YYDKDF (reference sequence). Deletions cut 5 bases from V and 2 bases from J, with 16 bases between. The CDR3 has 16 residues. This chain's CDR3 is CATSSGLGRPYNEQFF. Here the CDR3 DNA reads TGTGCCACCAGCTCCGGACTCGGCCGACCCTACAATGAGCAGTTCTTC. The whole variable domain, remainder taken from reference TRBV15 and TRBJ2-1, is DAMVIQNPRYQVTQFGKPVTLSCSQTLNHNVMYWYQQKSSQAPKLLFHYYDKDFNNEADTPDNFQSRRPNTSFCFLDIRSPGLGDTAMYLCATSSGLGRPYNEQFFGPGTRLTVL.

V usage is TRBV5-1 and J usage is TRBJ2-1, with 7 bases lining up with TRBD2. V was pared by 0 bases and J by 5 bases, with 5 bases of the junction left unmatched. From germline, CDR1 is SGHRS and CDR2 YFSETQ. The CDR3 extends over 15 amino acids. CDR3 DNA: TGCGCCAGCAGCTTGGCCCCCGGGGGGAACAATGAGCAGTTCTTC. Its translation is CASSLAPGGNNEQFF.

V usage is TRBV9 and J usage is TRBJ1-5, with no clear D. The CDR3 sequence is 12 residues long. The germline V and J ends were trimmed by 4 bases and 5 bases, with 7 bases remaining between them. Germline V CDR1 and CDR2: SGDLS, YYNGEE. The CDR3 is CASSPRDQPQHF. The CDR3, as DNA: TGTGCCAGCAGCCCCCGCGATCAGCCCCAGCATTTT. Variable domain in full (rest from reference TRBV9 and TRBJ1-5): DSGVTQTPKHLITATGQRVTLRCSPRSGDLSVYWYQQSLDQGLQFLIQYYNGEERAKGNILERFSAQQFPDLHSELNLSSLELGDSALYFCASSPRDQPQHFGDGTRLSIL.

This sequence joins TRBV28 and TRBJ1-2, with 9 nucleotides matching TRBD1. The CDR3 covers 15 residues. J was trimmed by 7 bases and V by 1 base; bases with no gene match: 7. Germline assignment: CDR1 MDHEN and CDR2 SYDVKM. This CDR3 reads CASSLLAQGARGYTF. Here the CDR3 DNA reads TGTGCCAGCAGTTTATTGGCACAGGGGGCGCGTGGCTACACCTTC.

This clone has only one observation. The chain recombines TRBV5-1 with TRBJ1-4; D is unclear. CDR3 size: 14 residues. The V gene's germline CDR1 is SGHRS and CDR2 YFSETQ. V lost 4 bases, J lost 0 bases, and 7 bases lay in between. CDR3 amino acids: CASSASATNEKLFF. CDR3 coding DNA: TGCGCCAGCAGCGCGTCAGCAACTAATGAAAAACTGTTTTTT. Based on the CDR3 plus reference TRBV5-1 and TRBJ1-4, the full variable domain is KAGVTQTPRYLIKTRGQQVTLSCSPISGHRSVSWYQQTPGQGLQFLFEYFSETQRNKGNFPGRFSGRQFSNSRSEMNVSTLELGDSALYLCASSASATNEKLFFGSGTQLSVL.